The following is a T cell receptor (beta chain) sequence with its context. What it recognizes is unknown. Sorting of CD4+ and CD8+ T cells was performed on PBMCs. TCR sequencing used cDNA made by reverse transcription of extracted RNA. Profiling relied on immunoSEQ multiplex PCR, and the TCRdb table lists in-frame clones only, not all of them. The sample carries approximately 100,000 clones, approximately 58% recorded once. The entry originates in a study of CD8+ T cells in alopecia areata. Germline CDR1 reads SGHVS; CDR2 reads FQNEAQ. Trimming took 6 bases from V and 7 from J, leaving 21 bases between them. This CDR3 has 15 amino acids. Whole-study results and caveats: Patients displayed less clarity in TCR sharing than mice, a finding possibly related to HLA. Clonality in lesional scalp, especially alopecia totalis/universalis, exceeded that of normal scalp.

The receptor was derived from a human donor in good health. The V call is TRBV7-8, the J call TRBJ2-5; D might be TRBD1 or TRBD2, each matching 7 bases. Sequenced sample: CD4+ T cells sorted from blood. CDR3 protein: CASSPDPGGAVTQYF. The CDR3 bases are TGTGCCAGCAGTCCAGATCCAGGGGGGGCCGTGACCCAGTACTTC.